The entry below describes one T cell receptor beta chain. What it binds is not known. These data are taken from a study of monozygotic twins with inflammatory bowel disease. The study's findings and limits: TCRbeta inverse Simpson diversity was decreased in IBD patients versus healthy co-twins.

Germline V gene sequence: CDR1 SGHTA, CDR2 FQGNSA. The CDR3 totals 15 residues. Reanalyzing the 5' RACE reads, TCRdb keeps one entry per CDR3 protein, without DNA. The listing records a few hundred thousand distinct CDR3 sequences. Sequenced input: blood. This clonotype was obtained from a human donor with ulcerative colitis or Crohn's disease, or a healthy co-twin of an affected twin (not recorded which). The V gene is TRBV7-2, the J gene TRBJ2-1; TCRdb indicates TRBD1, and absent DNA this call remains unverified. The CDR3 spells CASSPPGGWIGEQFF.